This entry describes one TCR beta chain. These data belong to a study of blood T cell repertoires in COVID-19. CDR3 length: 14 amino acids. The germline V gene encodes CDR1 KGHDR and CDR2 SFDVKD. V was pared by 4 bases and J by 7 bases, with 15 bases between. Per the study methods: Amplified reference gene primers provided the basis for estimating nucleated cell counts. Libraries were prepared by immunoSEQ multiplex PCR; TCRdb keeps only in-frame clonotypes and omits some of them. V, J and clone size reflect that table, while D and trimming were determined from the DNA. The data contain tens of thousands of clones, approximately 77% of them singletons.

Sequenced sample: peripheral blood. This TCR was sampled from a man in his sixties or seventies with COVID-19, enrolled during active disease. The chain uses TRBV24-1 and TRBJ1-2; D call uncertain. The CDR3 bases are TGTGCCACCAGTGACCCGGACTCCGTCGGTGGCTACACCTTC. Its protein product is CATSDPDSVGGYTF.